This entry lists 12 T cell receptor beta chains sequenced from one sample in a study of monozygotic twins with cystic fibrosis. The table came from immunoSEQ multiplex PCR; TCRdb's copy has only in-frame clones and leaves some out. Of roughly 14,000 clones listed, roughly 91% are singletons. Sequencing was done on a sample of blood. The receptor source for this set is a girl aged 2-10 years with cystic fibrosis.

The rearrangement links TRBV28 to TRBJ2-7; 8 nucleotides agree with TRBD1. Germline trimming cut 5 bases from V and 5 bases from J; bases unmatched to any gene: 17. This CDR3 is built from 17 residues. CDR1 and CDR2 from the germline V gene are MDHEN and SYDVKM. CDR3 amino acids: CASSLSPPAGGNNEQYF. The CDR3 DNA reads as TGTGCCAGCAGTCTATCACCTCCCGCAGGGGGCAACAACGAGCAGTACTTC.

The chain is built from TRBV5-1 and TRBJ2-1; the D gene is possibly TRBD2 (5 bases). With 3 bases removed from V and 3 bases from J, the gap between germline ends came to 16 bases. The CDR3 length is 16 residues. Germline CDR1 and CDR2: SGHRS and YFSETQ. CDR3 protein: CASSSGNSFYYNEQFF. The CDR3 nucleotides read TGCGCCAGCAGCTCGGGAAACAGCTTTTACTACAATGAGCAGTTCTTC.

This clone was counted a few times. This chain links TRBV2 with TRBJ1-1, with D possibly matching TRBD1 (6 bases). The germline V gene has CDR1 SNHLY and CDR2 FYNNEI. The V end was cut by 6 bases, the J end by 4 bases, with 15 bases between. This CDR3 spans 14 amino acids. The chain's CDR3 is CASREQGPSTEAFF. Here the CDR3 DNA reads TGTGCCAGCAGGGAACAGGGTCCCAGCACTGAAGCTTTCTTT. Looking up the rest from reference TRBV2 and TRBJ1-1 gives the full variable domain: EPEVTQTPSHQVTQMGQEVILRCVPISNHLYFYWYRQILGQKVEFLVSFYNNEISEKSEIFDDQFSVERPDGSNFTLKIRSTKLEDSAMYFCASREQGPSTEAFFGQGTRLTVV.

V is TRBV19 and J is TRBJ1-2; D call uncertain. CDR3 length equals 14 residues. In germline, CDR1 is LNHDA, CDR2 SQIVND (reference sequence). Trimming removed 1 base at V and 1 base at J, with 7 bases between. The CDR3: CASSIVALNYGYTF. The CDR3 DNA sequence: TGTGCCAGTAGTATAGTGGCCCTTAACTATGGCTACACCTTC.

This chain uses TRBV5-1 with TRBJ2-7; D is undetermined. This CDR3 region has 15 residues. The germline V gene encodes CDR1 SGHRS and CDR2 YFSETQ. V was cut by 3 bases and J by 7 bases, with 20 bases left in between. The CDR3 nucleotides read TGCGCCAGCAGCTCCTCCGTCGGGCCCGGTCGGGAGCAGTACTTC. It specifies CASSSSVGPGREQYF.

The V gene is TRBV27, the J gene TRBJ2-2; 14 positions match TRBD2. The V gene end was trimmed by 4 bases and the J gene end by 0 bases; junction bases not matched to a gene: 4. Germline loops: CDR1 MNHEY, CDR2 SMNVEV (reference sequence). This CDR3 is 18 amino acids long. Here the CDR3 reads CASSSGLAGAANTGELFF. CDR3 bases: TGTGCCAGCAGTTCGGGACTAGCGGGAGCCGCGAACACCGGGGAGCTGTTTTTT.

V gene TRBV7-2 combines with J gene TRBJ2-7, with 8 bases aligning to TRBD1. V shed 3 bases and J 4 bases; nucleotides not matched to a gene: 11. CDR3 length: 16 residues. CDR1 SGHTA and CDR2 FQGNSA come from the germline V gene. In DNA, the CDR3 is TGTGCCAGCAGCTTCGAACCGACAGGGGTAGGATACGAGCAGTACTTC. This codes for CASSFEPTGVGYEQYF.

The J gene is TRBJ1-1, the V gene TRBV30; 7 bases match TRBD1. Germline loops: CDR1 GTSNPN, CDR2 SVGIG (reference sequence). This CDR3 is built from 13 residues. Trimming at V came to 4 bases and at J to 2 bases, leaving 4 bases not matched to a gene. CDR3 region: CAWMHRGNTEAFF. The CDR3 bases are TGTGCCTGGATGCACAGGGGTAACACTGAAGCTTTCTTT.

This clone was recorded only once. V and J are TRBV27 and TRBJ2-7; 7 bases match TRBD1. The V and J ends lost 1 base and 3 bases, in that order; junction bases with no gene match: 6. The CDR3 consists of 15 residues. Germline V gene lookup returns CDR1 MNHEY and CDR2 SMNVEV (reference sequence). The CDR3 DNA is TGTGCCAGCAGTTTATGGGGGACAGCAAACTACGAGCAGTACTTC. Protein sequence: CASSLWGTANYEQYF.

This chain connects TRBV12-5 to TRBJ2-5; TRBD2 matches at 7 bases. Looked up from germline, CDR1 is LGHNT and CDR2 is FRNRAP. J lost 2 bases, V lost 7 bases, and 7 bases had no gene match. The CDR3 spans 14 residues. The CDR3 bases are TGTGCTAGTGCCTTGGGACTACGGCAAGAGACCCAGTACTTC. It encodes CASALGLRQETQYF.

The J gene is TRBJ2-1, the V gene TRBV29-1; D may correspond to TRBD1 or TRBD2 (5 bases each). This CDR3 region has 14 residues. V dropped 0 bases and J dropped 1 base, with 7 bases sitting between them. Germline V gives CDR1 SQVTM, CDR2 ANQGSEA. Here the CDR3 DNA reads TGCAGCGTTGAAGAGAGGGGATCCTACAATGAGCAGTTCTTC. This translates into CSVEERGSYNEQFF.

CDR3 sequence (DNA): TGTGCCAGCAGTCCCCCCGGACAGGGGCTTGGTGAAAAACTGTTTTTT. This encodes CASSPPGQGLGEKLFF. This rearrangement joins TRBV28 to TRBJ1-4, with 9 nucleotides matching TRBD1. The V gene end was trimmed by 5 bases and the J gene end by 7 bases; junction bases not matched to a gene: 11. Germline CDR1 and CDR2: MDHEN and SYDVKM. The CDR3 runs 16 residues.